This is a list of T cell receptor beta chains from one sample in a study of T cell responses to AZD1222 COVID-19 vaccine. Here immunoSEQ multiplex PCR was the method, and the copy in TCRdb shows in-frame clones only, minus some. The data show approximately 150,000 clones, 90% to 95% seen once. The sequencing used peripheral blood, collected after recovery from COVID-19. The receptor source for this set is an adult who had recovered from COVID-19. CDR3s include the opening cysteine and the closing phenylalanine or tryptophan. D genes are given only for firm matches. Rows give clone size only sometimes, using once, few, many, or a class for an expanded clone.

CDR3 DNA	CDR3 protein	D gene	clone size	V gene	J gene
TGTGCCAGCAGCTCCTCCCCGGCTTTCAATCAGCCCCAGCATTTT	CASSSSPAFNQPQHF	NA	NA	TRBV28	TRBJ1-5
TGTGCCAGCTCACCACCGACAGAACTACAAGAGACCCAGTACTTC	CASSPPTELQETQYF	NA	NA	TRBV18	TRBJ2-5
TGTGCCAGCAGTCAAGCCGGGACTAGCACAGATACGCAGTATTTT	CASSQAGTSTDTQYF	NA	NA	TRBV3-1/TRBV3-2	TRBJ2-3
TGTGCCAGCAGTTTAAGACGGGAGGGTCTTGAGAATGAGCAGTTCTTC	CASSLRREGLENEQFF	TRBD2	NA	TRBV27	TRBJ2-1
TGTGCCAGCAGCCGAGTACCCCTCGGGGGCGGCTACGAGCAGTACTTC	CASSRVPLGGGYEQYF	NA	NA	TRBV27	TRBJ2-7
TGTGCCAGCAGTTCCTTCTTGACGGGAGCCAACGAGCAGTACTTC	CASSSFLTGANEQYF	NA	NA	TRBV6-2/TRBV6-3	TRBJ2-7
TGTGCCAGCTCACCAGCGGGAGCATATCGAGATACGCAGTATTTT	CASSPAGAYRDTQYF	TRBD2	NA	TRBV18	TRBJ2-3
TGTGCCAGCAGCTTTAGGGGGAACAATGAGCAGTTCTTC	CASSFRGNNEQFF	NA	NA	TRBV7-2	TRBJ2-1
TGTGCCAGCAGTTCTCGGGACAAAGGGCCCACTGAAGCTTTCTTT	CASSSRDKGPTEAFF	NA	NA	TRBV6-5	TRBJ1-1
TGTGCCAGCAAGGGGACTAGCGGGAGGCGGGGCAATGAGCAGTTCTTC	CASKGTSGRRGNEQFF	TRBD2	NA	TRBV28	TRBJ2-1
TGTGCCAGCAGCCCCCTAGCCGTTAGCACTGAAGCTTTCTTT	CASSPLAVSTEAFF	NA	NA	TRBV9	TRBJ1-1
TGTGCCAGCAGCTTACAGGCGGCCCAGGGCACCGGGGAGCTGTTTTTT	CASSLQAAQGTGELFF	NA	NA	TRBV5-5	TRBJ2-2
TGCAGCGTTGACCTACAGGGAAAAAGGGAGCTGTTTTTT	CSVDLQGKRELFF	NA	NA	TRBV29-1	TRBJ2-2
TGTGCCAGCAGTTTCGGCCTAGGCGAAACTCAGGAGCAGTACTTC	CASSFGLGETQEQYF	NA	NA	TRBV28	TRBJ2-7
TGTGCCAGCAGCCAACAGACTAGCGGGAGGTACGAGCAGTACTTC	CASSQQTSGRYEQYF	TRBD2	NA	TRBV7-9	TRBJ2-7
TGTGCCAGCAGCTTAGCTCAGACATATCCAGATACGCAGTATTTT	CASSLAQTYPDTQYF	NA	NA	TRBV7-6	TRBJ2-3
TGTGCCAGCAGCGTAGCCGGGACAAACTACGAGCAGTACTTC	CASSVAGTNYEQYF	NA	NA	TRBV9	TRBJ2-7
TGTGCCAGCAGTCCCCCTAGCGGAGCTTACAATGAGCAGTTCTTC	CASSPPSGAYNEQFF	TRBD2	NA	TRBV28	TRBJ2-1
TGTGCCAGCAGGCTAGAGTCTGGGGCCAACGTCCTGACTTTC	CASRLESGANVLTF	NA	NA	TRBV2	TRBJ2-6
TGTGCCAGCAGACCGACAGGGGTAGGGCTCGGCTACACCTTC	CASRPTGVGLGYTF	TRBD1	NA	TRBV28	TRBJ1-2
TGTGCCAGCAGCTTTAGCGGGAGAGTCCCCACAGATACGCAGTATTTT	CASSFSGRVPTDTQYF	TRBD2	NA	TRBV27	TRBJ2-3
TGTGCCAGTAGTTACACCCGACTAGCGGGAGCCGGGGAGCTGTTTTTT	CASSYTRLAGAGELFF	TRBD2	NA	TRBV6-5	TRBJ2-2
TGTGCCAGCAGTCCCCACCGAGGGCAGGGCTATGGCTACACCTTC	CASSPHRGQGYGYTF	NA	NA	TRBV28	TRBJ1-2
TGTGCCAGCAGGGGAGAATTGGGGCCTCGACATTACGAGCAGTACTTC	CASRGELGPRHYEQYF	NA	NA	TRBV6-6	TRBJ2-7
TGTGCCAGTAGTCTAGGGGGACAGGCACGCAATCAGCCCCAGCATTTT	CASSLGGQARNQPQHF	TRBD1	NA	TRBV19	TRBJ1-5
TGTGCCAGCAGGAAGACAGATTTGAACACTGAAGCTTTCTTT	CASRKTDLNTEAFF	NA	NA	TRBV6-5	TRBJ1-1
TGCGCCAGCAGCTTGGGACAGGGGGCCTATGGCTACACCTTC	CASSLGQGAYGYTF	TRBD1	NA	TRBV5-1	TRBJ1-2
TGTGCCAGCAGTTTAAGCGGAAACACCATATATTTT	CASSLSGNTIYF	NA	few	TRBV12-3/TRBV12-4	TRBJ1-3